This passage covers 23 T cell receptor beta chains from one sample sequenced in a study of T cell responses to AZD1222 COVID-19 vaccine. The assay was immunoSEQ multiplex PCR, and TCRdb's table has in-frame clones only and misses some. The data show some 180,000 clones, about nine tenths seen once. Sequenced here: peripheral blood, sampled 28 days after the second AZD1222 dose. These TCRs come from an adult who received the AZD1222 COVID-19 vaccine.

The chain joins TRBV18 to TRBJ2-7, with D perhaps given as TRBD1 or TRBD2 (5 bases each). CDR3 length: 15 amino acids. Germline V lookup: CDR1 KGHSH, CDR2 LQKENI. V lost 1 base and J lost 2, with 12 bases in between. The CDR3 sequence is CASSPLPEGTYEQYF. The CDR3 DNA follows: TGTGCCAGCTCACCACTTCCTGAGGGGACCTACGAGCAGTACTTC.

The chain couples TRBV18 to TRBJ1-4; D is undetermined. CDR3 size: 15 residues. V was clipped by 4 bases and J by 0 bases, with 9 bases between them. CDR1 and CDR2 from the germline V gene are KGHSH and LQKENI. This CDR3 is CASSRDLATNEKLFF. The CDR3 DNA sequence: TGTGCCAGCTCACGAGACCTGGCAACTAATGAAAAACTGTTTTTT.

The chain links TRBV6-4 to TRBJ1-2; 7 bases align to TRBD1. Unmatched junction bases numbered 5, after V lost 0 bases and J lost 4 bases. Germline assignment: CDR1 MRHNA and CDR2 SNTAGT. The CDR3 runs 15 residues. For the CDR3, the DNA is TGTGCCAGCAGTGACTCGGGGACAGACTCCTATGGCTACACCTTC. This codes for CASSDSGTDSYGYTF.

This rearrangement joins TRBV19 to TRBJ2-1; either TRBD1 or TRBD2 may fit D (5 bases each). The germline V and J ends were trimmed by 2 bases and 6 bases, with 14 bases remaining between them. Per the germline V gene, CDR1 is LNHDA and CDR2 is SQIVND (reference sequence). The CDR3 totals 15 residues. The CDR3 spells CASSIMGPRRNEQFF. For the CDR3, the DNA is TGTGCCAGTAGTATAATGGGACCCCGTCGCAATGAGCAGTTCTTC.

This sequence joins TRBV7-7 and TRBJ2-3; D tentatively fits TRBD1 or TRBD2 (5 bases each). The germline V and J ends were trimmed by 3 bases and 8 bases, with 15 bases remaining between them. Per the germline V gene, CDR1 is SSHAT and CDR2 is FNYEAQ (reference sequence). CDR3 length: 14 residues. The CDR3 DNA reads as TGTGCCAGCAGCTTGGATGGGGGAGTGGCTACGCAGTATTTT. Its translation is CASSLDGGVATQYF.

This clone occurred a few times. This chain links TRBV2 with TRBJ1-5; maybe TRBD1 (6 bases). This CDR3 is built from 14 residues. Germline V lookup: CDR1 SNHLY, CDR2 FYNNEI. The V end was cut by 5 bases, the J end by 4 bases, with 12 bases between. The CDR3 DNA sequence: TGTGCCAGCAGTACAGGGTTTGGAAATCAGCCCCAGCATTTT. It is translated as CASSTGFGNQPQHF.

V gene TRBV6-5 combines with J gene TRBJ2-3; 12 bases fit TRBD2. The CDR3 is 15 amino acids. Trimming at V came to 6 bases and at J to 2 bases, leaving 3 bases not matched to a gene. CDR1 and CDR2 (germline): MNHEY, SVGAGI. The CDR3 loop reads CASRPSGGATDTQYF. CDR3 bases: TGTGCCAGCAGACCTAGCGGGGGGGCCACAGATACGCAGTATTTT.

This clone was counted a few times. The chain uses TRBV2 and TRBJ2-3; D unclear. The CDR3 runs to 12 residues. The V gene lost 10 bases and the J gene lost 5 bases, with 13 bases spanning the gap. Germline lookup yields CDR1 SNHLY and CDR2 FYNNEI. Written as DNA, the CDR3 is TGTGCCACCTGGCGAGGTGGAGATACGCAGTATTTT. Its translation: CATWRGGDTQYF.

This chain uses TRBV5-6 with TRBJ2-5, with 9 bases that match TRBD2. The junction had 2 bases not matched to a gene; V was cut back by 1 base and J by 1 base. CDR3 size: 15 residues. The germline V gene encodes CDR1 SGHDT and CDR2 YYEEEE. CDR3 protein: CASSLLAGPQETQYF. CDR3 DNA sequence: TGTGCCAGCAGCTTGCTAGCGGGGCCCCAAGAGACCCAGTACTTC.

CDR3 nucleotide sequence: TGTGCCAGCAGCCCTAGCGGGAACACCGGGGAGCTGTTTTTT. As protein: CASSPSGNTGELFF. The chain employs TRBV3-1 (or the pseudogene TRBV3-2) and TRBJ2-2; 7 positions match TRBD2. Looked up from germline, CDR1 is LGHDT and CDR2 is YNNKEL (reference sequence). Trimming took 4 bases from V and 1 from J; bases not matched to a gene: 0. The CDR3 runs to 14 residues.

J is TRBJ2-2 and V is TRBV5-1; no clear D. This CDR3 is 13 amino acids long. Between the trimmed V and J ends, which lost 2 bases and 4 bases, there was a span of 6 bases. Germline CDR1 reads SGHRS; CDR2 reads YFSETQ. CDR3 amino acids: CASSLGSTGELFF. The CDR3 bases are TGCGCCAGCAGCTTAGGAAGCACCGGGGAGCTGTTTTTT.

The chain recombines TRBV5-1 with TRBJ2-7, with D hard to call. The CDR3 is 16 amino acids. The germline gives CDR1 SGHRS, CDR2 YFSETQ. V was trimmed by 4 bases and J by 3 bases, leaving 20 bases between them. In nucleotides, the CDR3 is TGCGCCAGCAGCCACCCTGGTCCTAGGGTTCTCTACGAGCAGTACTTC. Translated, it gives CASSHPGPRVLYEQYF. Combining the CDR3 with reference TRBV5-1 and TRBJ2-7 gives the whole variable domain KAGVTQTPRYLIKTRGQQVTLSCSPISGHRSVSWYQQTPGQGLQFLFEYFSETQRNKGNFPGRFSGRQFSNSRSEMNVSTLELGDSALYLCASSHPGPRVLYEQYFGPGTRLTVT.

This chain links TRBV11-2 with TRBJ2-1; D is possibly TRBD2 (5 bases). With 3 bases removed from V and 0 bases from J, the gap between germline ends came to 12 bases. The CDR3 length is 16 residues. Looked up from germline, CDR1 is SGHAT and CDR2 is FQNNGV. Here the CDR3 DNA reads TGTGCCAGCAGCTTTTCTAGCCCGAGCTCCTACAATGAGCAGTTCTTC. The encoded protein is CASSFSSPSSYNEQFF.

The V and J genes are TRBV7-6 and TRBJ2-1; tentative D call: TRBD1 (6 bases). The ends were cut back, 5 bases at V and 8 bases at J, with 10 bases in the middle. The V gene's germline CDR1 is SGHVS and CDR2 FNYEAQ. The CDR3 runs to 12 residues. The CDR3 region is CASSAYRDEQFF. CDR3 bases: TGTGCCAGCAGCGCCTACAGGGATGAGCAGTTCTTC.

The V gene is TRBV24-1, the J gene TRBJ2-3; tentative D call: TRBD2 (6 bases). V lost 2 bases and J lost 6, with 17 bases in between. CDR3 length: 16 amino acids. Germline V gene data show CDR1 as KGHDR and CDR2 as SFDVKD. The CDR3 here is CATSDSVWGDGDTQYF. The DNA for the CDR3 is TGTGCCACCAGTGATTCAGTGTGGGGGGACGGGGATACGCAGTATTTT.

This clone was counted once. The CDR3 nucleotides are TGTGCCAGCAGCACCGGGACTAGCGGGGGGGCACGTGAGCAGTTCTTC. It encodes CASSTGTSGGAREQFF. The chain links TRBV3-1 (or the pseudogene TRBV3-2) to TRBJ2-1; 16 nucleotides match TRBD2. V lost 5 bases to trimming and J lost 9 bases; unmatched junction nucleotides: 7. Germline V CDR1 and CDR2: LGHDT, YNNKEL (reference sequence). CDR3 size: 16 residues.

The chain links TRBV24-1 to TRBJ2-1, with 9 positions matching TRBD2. Unmatched junction bases numbered 6, after V lost 3 bases and J lost 1 base. Germline assignment: CDR1 KGHDR and CDR2 SFDVKD. This CDR3 is 17 amino acids long. DNA of the CDR3: TGTGCCACCAGTGATCATAGCGGGAGAAGATCCTACAATGAGCAGTTCTTC. Translation: CATSDHSGRRSYNEQFF.

J is TRBJ2-2 and V is TRBV18; 9 nucleotides match TRBD2. The CDR3 consists of 16 residues. V was clipped by 7 bases and J by 4 bases; unmatched bases: 10. The germline CDR1 and CDR2 sequences are KGHSH and LQKENI. CDR3 residues: CASFTIAGVPTGELFF. DNA of the CDR3: TGTGCCAGCTTCACCATAGCGGGGGTTCCCACCGGGGAGCTGTTTTTT.

V is TRBV2 and J is TRBJ1-1; D remains ambiguous. Per the germline V gene, CDR1 is SNHLY and CDR2 is FYNNEI. This CDR3 spans 13 amino acids. The V end was cut by 3 bases, the J end by 5 bases, with 10 bases between. For the CDR3, the DNA is TGTGCCAGCAGTGATCAAAGGAATACTGAAGCTTTCTTT. Its translation is CASSDQRNTEAFF.

V and J are TRBV4-3 and TRBJ1-2; 7 bases are shared with TRBD1. The CDR3 covers 13 residues. V gave up 4 bases and J gave up 6 bases; unmatched junction bases: 5. Germline CDR1 and CDR2: LGHNA and YSLEER. For the CDR3, the DNA is TGCGCCAGCAGCCGACAGGGAATGAATGGCTACACCTTC. This gives the protein CASSRQGMNGYTF.

J is TRBJ2-2 and V is TRBV30; TRBD2 matches at 10 bases. The CDR3 spans 15 residues. Germline-derived CDR1 and CDR2 are GTSNPN and SVGIG (reference sequence). The junction had 3 bases not matched to a gene; V was cut back by 0 bases and J by 5 bases. CDR3 DNA: TGTGCCTGGAGTGTAAAGGGACTAGCGACCGGGGAGCTGTTTTTT. Translation: CAWSVKGLATGELFF.

The chain is built from TRBV29-1 and TRBJ2-3, with 10 bases matching TRBD2. This CDR3 contains 16 residues. Looked up from germline, CDR1 is SQVTM and CDR2 is ANQGSEA. With V trimmed by 6 bases and J by 1 base, 10 bases remained unmatched. Here the CDR3 DNA reads TGCAGCGTCACCACTCCTAGCGGGAGACGCACAGATACGCAGTATTTT. Protein: CSVTTPSGRRTDTQYF.

The chain couples TRBV2 to TRBJ2-2, with D possibly being TRBD1 (5 bases). Germline CDR1 reads SNHLY; CDR2 reads FYNNEI. V was shortened by 8 bases and J by 7 bases, with 14 bases between the two germline ends. The CDR3 consists of 13 residues. As DNA, the CDR3 is TGTGCCAGCTCCAGGGAAATGGGCGGGGAGCTGTTTTTT. It encodes CASSREMGGELFF.